Following are 3 T cell receptor beta chains from one sample sequenced in a study of blood T cells in healthy people across ages. Together with a sample-barcoded 5' primer, a J-beta primer mix was included in a second PCR lasting about 6 to 11 cycles. TCRdb re-called the 5' RACE reads with MiXCR, one entry per CDR3 protein. The table lists fewer than 900,000 distinct CDR3 sequences, approximately 39% of them singletons. The sample was blood. These receptors were obtained from a woman aged 55 to 70 in good health.

This clonotype has more than one count but fewer than ten. V gene TRBV28 combines with J gene TRBJ1-2; D uncertain. Between the trimmed V and J ends, which lost 6 bases and 5 bases, there was a span of 10 bases. In germline, CDR1 is MDHEN, CDR2 SYDVKM. There are 12 residues in the CDR3. Here the CDR3 reads CASSPKRYGYTF. Written as DNA, the CDR3 is TGTGCCAGCAGCCCTAAACGGTATGGCTACACCTTC.

This clonotype was detected only a few times. The CDR3 nucleotides are TGTGCCAGCATCGGGACCAATGAGCAGTACTTC. Its translation is CASIGTNEQYF. The chain carries TRBV3-1 and TRBJ2-5; possibly TRBD1 or TRBD2 for D (5 bases each). V lost 7 bases and J lost 11, with 14 bases in between. CDR3 length equals 11 residues. Germline values: CDR1 LGHDT, CDR2 YNNKEL (reference sequence).

The J gene is TRBJ1-5, the V gene TRBV6-5; TRBD1 is a possible D gene (6 bases). The CDR3 contains 13 residues. Per the germline V gene, CDR1 is MNHEY and CDR2 is SVGAGI. V was clipped by 6 bases and J by 5 bases, with 11 bases between them. This CDR3 is CASRAQGYQPQHF. CDR3 nucleotide sequence: TGTGCCAGCAGAGCCCAGGGGTATCAGCCCCAGCATTTT.